The 23 T cell receptor beta chains reported below all come from one sample, sequenced in a study of T cell responses to AZD1222 COVID-19 vaccine. Sequencing used immunoSEQ multiplex PCR; TCRdb keeps in-frame clones, though not all of them. The repertoire consists of some 96,000 clones, with approximately 90% occurring once and the leading ten covering 2.8%. Here the sequenced sample was peripheral blood, taken on day 0 of AZD1222 vaccination. These receptors were obtained from an adult in good health.

This chain uses TRBV11-2 with TRBJ1-6; 9 bases fit TRBD1. V shed 5 bases and J 7 bases; nucleotides not matched to a gene: 9. The CDR3 is 16 amino acids. Germline CDR1 reads SGHAT; CDR2 reads FQNNGV. This CDR3 is CASSPTQGARNSPLHF. For the CDR3, the DNA is TGTGCCAGCAGCCCCACACAGGGGGCGAGGAATTCACCCCTCCACTTT.

The genes are TRBV6-5 and TRBJ1-1, with D unresolved. The CDR3 sequence is 15 residues long. CDR1 is MNHEY and CDR2 is SVGAGI in the germline V gene. Trimming removed 6 bases at V and 1 base at J, with 15 bases between. CDR3: CASSNREIRNTEAFF. Here the CDR3 DNA reads TGTGCCAGCAGCAATCGGGAGATCAGGAACACTGAAGCTTTCTTT.

The genes are TRBV9 and TRBJ1-2; 7 bases map to TRBD1. The junction had 2 bases not matched to a gene; V was cut back by 0 bases and J by 3 bases. The CDR3 sequence is 14 residues long. Germline V gene lookup returns CDR1 SGDLS and CDR2 YYNGEE. CDR3 loop: CASSVGGGDYGYTF. CDR3 sequence (DNA): TGTGCCAGCAGCGTAGGAGGGGGCGACTATGGCTACACCTTC.

This chain joins TRBV7-9 and TRBJ2-7, with TRBD2 matching 9 bases. Losses at the gene ends were 1 base for V and 2 bases for J; bases not matched to a gene: 3. Germline CDR1 SEHNR, CDR2 FQNEAQ (reference sequence). The CDR3 contains 15 residues. The CDR3 spells CASSLGGGVPYEQYF. The DNA for the CDR3 is TGTGCCAGCAGCTTAGGCGGGGGGGTCCCCTACGAGCAGTACTTC. Full variable domain (outside the CDR3, taken from reference TRBV7-9 and TRBJ2-7): DTGVSQNPRHKITKRGQNVTFRCDPISEHNRLYWYRQTLGQGPEFLTYFQNEAQLEKSRLLSDRFSAERPKGSFSTLEIQRTEQGDSAMYLCASSLGGGVPYEQYFGPGTRLTVT.

This clone was detected once. This chain uses TRBV28 with TRBJ2-2; TRBD2 matches at 10 bases. Germline values: CDR1 MDHEN, CDR2 SYDVKM. The CDR3 runs to 17 residues. V trimming: 10 bases; J trimming: 0 bases; junction bases outside the gene matches: 11. CDR3 nucleotide sequence: TGTGCCACCCCCAAGCGGGGGGGCCATTCGAACACCGGGGAGCTGTTTTTT. The encoded protein is CATPKRGGHSNTGELFF.

V is TRBV6-5 and J is TRBJ1-4; D perhaps matches TRBD1 (5 bases). The V end was cut by 3 bases, the J end by 5 bases, with 16 bases between. CDR3 length equals 16 residues. Germline V CDR1 and CDR2: MNHEY, SVGAGI. The CDR3 nucleotides read TGTGCCAGCAGTTATTATACTGGGGGTAGGAATGAAAAACTGTTTTTT. It translates to CASSYYTGGRNEKLFF.

This clone was seen only a few times. The gene calls are TRBV15 and TRBJ2-5; 7 positions match TRBD1. The germline CDR1 and CDR2 sequences are LNHNV and YYDKDF (reference sequence). Trimming took 1 base from V and 5 from J; bases not matched to a gene: 1. CDR3 size: 13 residues. The CDR3 DNA reads as TGTGCCACCAGCAGAGGACAGGGTGAGACCCAGTACTTC. It encodes CATSRGQGETQYF.

The V gene is TRBV27, the J gene TRBJ2-4; TRBD1 agrees at 8 bases. The trim removed 7 bases at V and 5 bases at J, leaving 4 bases unmatched. The CDR3 loop spans 13 amino acids. Looked up from germline, CDR1 is MNHEY and CDR2 is SMNVEV (reference sequence). In nucleotides, the CDR3 is TGTGCCAGCAAACGACAGGGGCAAAACATTCAGTACTTC. Amino acid sequence: CASKRQGQNIQYF.

The V call is TRBV4-2, the J call TRBJ2-1, with 7 bases identical to TRBD2. CDR1 and CDR2 from the germline V gene are LGHNA and YNFKEQ. The CDR3 runs to 13 residues. Trimming cost V 0 bases and J 10 bases; bases outside gene matches: 3. Here the CDR3 DNA reads TGTGCCAGCAGCCAAGAGCGGGGGAAGGAGCAGTTCTTC. As protein: CASSQERGKEQFF.

The genes are TRBV6-5 and TRBJ2-4; 10 nucleotides match TRBD1. V gave up 6 bases and J gave up 1 base; unmatched junction bases: 0. CDR1 and CDR2 (germline): MNHEY, SVGAGI. The CDR3 has 14 amino acids. CDR3 DNA sequence: TGTGCCAGCAGGGACAGGGGGGCCAAAAACATTCAGTACTTC. It is translated as CASRDRGAKNIQYF.

This clone showed up just a few times. V and J are TRBV4-3 and TRBJ1-6; maybe TRBD1 (5 bases). Germline V gene lookup returns CDR1 LGHNA and CDR2 YSLEER. This CDR3 has 13 amino acids. With 4 bases removed from V and 9 bases from J, the gap between germline ends came to 10 bases. Written as DNA, the CDR3 is TGCGCCAGCAGCCCTGCTCAGGGTTCACCCCTCCACTTT. It encodes CASSPAQGSPLHF.

V usage is TRBV28 and J usage is TRBJ2-3; D is ambiguous. CDR1 MDHEN and CDR2 SYDVKM come from the germline V gene. The CDR3 runs to 15 residues. The ends were cut back, 4 bases at V and 0 bases at J, with 11 bases in the middle. CDR3 nucleotide sequence: TGTGCCAGCAGTTCCTTGGAAGGTAGCACAGATACGCAGTATTTT. This sequence encodes CASSSLEGSTDTQYF. Complete variable domain (other parts from reference TRBV28 and TRBJ2-3): DVKVTQSSRYLVKRTGEKVFLECVQDMDHENMFWYRQDPGLGLRLIYFSYDVKMKEKGDIPEGYSVSREKKERFSLILESASTNQTSMYLCASSSLEGSTDTQYFGPGTRLTVL.

This clone was found a few times. The rearrangement joins TRBV30 to TRBJ1-4, with a possible D match to TRBD1 (5 bases). This CDR3 has 14 residues. The germline V gene has CDR1 GTSNPN and CDR2 SVGIG (reference sequence). V was shortened by 2 bases and J by 6 bases, with 13 bases between the two germline ends. The CDR3 sequence is CAWSSGGADEKLFF. Here the CDR3 DNA reads TGTGCCTGGAGTAGCGGAGGGGCAGATGAAAAACTGTTTTTT. Filled out from reference TRBV30 and TRBJ1-4, the complete variable domain reads SQTIHQWPATLVQPVGSPLSLECTVEGTSNPNLYWYRQAAGRGLQLLFYSVGIGQISSEVPQNLSASRPQDRQFILSSKKLLLSDSGFYLCAWSSGGADEKLFFGSGTQLSVL.

The chain combines TRBV4-1 with TRBJ1-1; a weak D match, TRBD1 (6 bases). There are 15 residues in the CDR3. The V gene lost 2 bases and the J gene lost 5 bases, with 15 bases spanning the gap. Looked up from germline, CDR1 is MGHRA and CDR2 is YSYEKL. The CDR3 here is CASSQPVQGNTEAFF. DNA of the CDR3: TGCGCCAGCAGCCAACCGGTTCAGGGGAATACTGAAGCTTTCTTT.

The V and J genes are TRBV7-2 and TRBJ2-1, with D perhaps matching TRBD2 (7 bases). CDR3 length: 15 residues. The germline V gene has CDR1 SGHTA and CDR2 FQGNSA. The V end lost 5 bases, the J end lost 4 bases, and 15 bases lay between the germline ends. In DNA, the CDR3 is TGTGCCAGCAGCCTAGGGGGGGCCCAGTACAATGAGCAGTTCTTC. As protein: CASSLGGAQYNEQFF.

This chain connects TRBV24-1 to TRBJ2-1, with 10 bases fitting TRBD2. Germline V lookup: CDR1 KGHDR, CDR2 SFDVKD. Trimming removed 2 bases from V and 6 bases from J; junction bases left unmatched: 0. This CDR3 is 14 amino acids long. The CDR3 loop is CATSDWTSGNEQFF. The CDR3 nucleotides are TGTGCCACCAGTGATTGGACTAGCGGCAATGAGCAGTTCTTC.

The chain joins TRBV19 to TRBJ1-5; 7 nucleotides align to TRBD1. Germline-derived CDR1 and CDR2 are LNHDA and SQIVND (reference sequence). J gave up 4 bases and V 3 bases, and 9 bases lay outside the gene matches. The CDR3 is made up of 16 amino acids. The CDR3 DNA follows: TGTGCCAGTAGTATCCGGGCAGGGGGATGGAATCAGCCCCAGCATTTT. It yields the protein CASSIRAGGWNQPQHF.

The gene calls are TRBV15 and TRBJ1-2; D is unresolved. V was shortened by 4 bases and J by 4 bases, with 13 bases between the two germline ends. The CDR3 is 14 residues long. Germline assignment: CDR1 LNHNV and CDR2 YYDKDF (reference sequence). The CDR3 sequence is CATSTASLSYGYTF. The DNA of the CDR3 is TGTGCCACCAGCACGGCGAGTCTCAGCTATGGCTACACCTTC.

The gene calls are TRBV12-3 or TRBV12-4 and TRBJ1-1; D gene uncertain. Deletions cut 5 bases from V and 0 bases from J, with 7 bases between. This CDR3 region has 13 residues. CDR3: CASSTYMNTEAFF. The CDR3 DNA is TGTGCCAGCAGTACATATATGAACACTGAAGCTTTCTTT.

Points on this clone: Other DNA sequences within the sample encode an identical CDR3. This chain links TRBV30 with TRBJ1-2; the D gene is possibly TRBD1 (5 bases). The CDR3 sequence is 13 residues long. Trimming pared 1 base from V and 4 bases from J, leaving 10 bases between. CDR1 is GTSNPN, CDR2 SVGIG, per germline (reference sequence). The CDR3 region has the DNA TGTGCCTGGAGTGCCGACAGCAGCTATGGCTACACCTTC. Protein: CAWSADSSYGYTF.

This clone was seen a handful of times. The chain employs TRBV6-5 and TRBJ1-2; D gene uncertain. The CDR3 runs 13 residues. Trimming removed 2 bases from V and 4 bases from J, with 8 bases in between. Germline V gene lookup returns CDR1 MNHEY and CDR2 SVGAGI. This chain's CDR3 is CASSYEGPYGYTF. CDR3 coding DNA: TGTGCCAGCAGTTACGAGGGTCCCTATGGCTACACCTTC.

The chain has TRBV2 and TRBJ1-1, with a tentative D call TRBD1 (5 bases). This CDR3 has 17 amino acids. V was pared by 6 bases and J by 1 base, with 21 bases between. The V gene's germline CDR1 is SNHLY and CDR2 FYNNEI. In DNA form, the CDR3 reads TGTGCCAGCAGGGAGGGCTGGTTAGGGGAAAGGAACACTGAAGCTTTCTTT. Protein product: CASREGWLGERNTEAFF.

This chain joins TRBV3-1 (or the pseudogene TRBV3-2) and TRBJ2-2, with TRBD2 identical over 14 bases. V shed 6 bases, J shed 0 bases, and the junction held 3 bases outside the gene matches. Germline V gene data show CDR1 as LGHDT and CDR2 as YNNKEL (reference sequence). This CDR3 comprises 17 residues. The CDR3 reads CASRRTSGGTNTGELFF. The CDR3 DNA sequence: TGTGCCAGCAGACGGACTAGCGGGGGGACGAACACCGGGGAGCTGTTTTTT.